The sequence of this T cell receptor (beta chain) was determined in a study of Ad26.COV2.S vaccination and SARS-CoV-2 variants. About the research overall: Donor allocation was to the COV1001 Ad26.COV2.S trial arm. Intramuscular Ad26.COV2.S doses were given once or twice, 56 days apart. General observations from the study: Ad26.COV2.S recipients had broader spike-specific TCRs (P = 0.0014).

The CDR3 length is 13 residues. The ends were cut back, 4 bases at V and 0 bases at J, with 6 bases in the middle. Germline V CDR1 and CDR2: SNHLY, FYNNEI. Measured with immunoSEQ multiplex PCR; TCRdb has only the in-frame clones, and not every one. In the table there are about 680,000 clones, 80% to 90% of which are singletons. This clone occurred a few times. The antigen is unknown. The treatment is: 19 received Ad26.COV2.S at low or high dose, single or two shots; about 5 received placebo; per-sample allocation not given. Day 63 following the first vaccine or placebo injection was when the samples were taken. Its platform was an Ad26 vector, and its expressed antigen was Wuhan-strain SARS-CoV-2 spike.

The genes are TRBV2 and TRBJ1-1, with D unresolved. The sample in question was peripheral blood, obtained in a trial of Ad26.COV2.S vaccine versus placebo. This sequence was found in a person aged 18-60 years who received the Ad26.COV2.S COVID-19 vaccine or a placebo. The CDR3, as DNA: TGTGCCAGCAGTGCCCAGGTGAACACTGAAGCTTTCTTT. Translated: CASSAQVNTEAFF.